This T cell receptor beta chain was captured in a study of Ad26.COV2.S vaccination and SARS-CoV-2 variants. Treatment in this sample: roughly 18 received Ad26.COV2.S at low or high dose, single or two shots; about 5 received placebo; per-sample allocation not given. Sampling took place 63 days after the first vaccine or placebo injection. Method: immunoSEQ multiplex PCR; TCRdb's copy keeps in-frame clones and lacks some. The repertoire holds over 250,000 clones, with 80% to 90% as singletons. This clonotype was sampled from a person aged 18 to 65 who received the Ad26.COV2.S COVID-19 vaccine or a placebo. Here the sequenced sample was peripheral blood, taken in a trial of Ad26.COV2.S vaccine versus placebo.

CDR3 in amino acids: CAWRLTGAGNTIYF. CDR3 DNA: TGTGCCTGGAGATTGACAGGGGCTGGAAACACCATATATTTT. The chain recombines TRBV30 with TRBJ1-3; 8 bases match TRBD1. This CDR3 is 14 amino acids long. Trimming removed 3 bases from V and 2 bases from J; junction bases left unmatched: 3. The germline V gene has CDR1 GTSNPN and CDR2 SVGIG (reference sequence).